Reported below is one T cell receptor beta chain. Authors' analysis steps: Nucleated cell number was recorded as an estimate derived from reference gene primer amplification. Measured with immunoSEQ multiplex PCR; TCRdb has only the in-frame clones, and not every one. The DNA was the basis for D and trimming; V, J and clone size are from that table. This sample has roughly 160,000 clones; around four fifths occur once, and the top ten carry 15% to 20%. The sample is drawn from a study of blood T cell repertoires in COVID-19. As for the study in general: Samples of COVID-19 (acute and convalescent) were obtained from the United States, Italy and Spain. PBMCs, B-cell-depleted T cells, or T cells provided the cDNA or gDNA that made up the material.

Germline assignment: CDR1 LNHDA and CDR2 SQIVND (reference sequence). CDR3 length: 19 residues. V trimming: 4 bases; J trimming: 1 base; junction bases outside the gene matches: 13. The origin of this receptor is a woman in her seventies who had recovered from COVID-19. The chain is built from TRBV19 and TRBJ1-5; 10 nucleotides match TRBD1. Sequencing was done on a sample of peripheral blood. CDR3 loop: CASSTPRTGGDLSNQPQHF. CDR3 coding DNA: TGTGCCAGTAGTACCCCCCGGACAGGGGGAGACCTCAGCAATCAGCCCCAGCATTTT.